This TCR beta chain was captured by sequencing in a study of blood T cell repertoires in COVID-19. As for the study in general: The United States, Italy and Spain were the sources of the acute and convalescent COVID-19 samples.

The CDR3 has 13 amino acids. Between the trimmed V and J ends, which lost 5 bases and 4 bases, there was a span of 13 bases. The germline V gene has CDR1 GTSNPN and CDR2 SVGIG (reference sequence). Original processing methods: It was from reference gene primer amplification that nucleated cell counts were estimated. Clones were read by immunoSEQ multiplex PCR, and TCRdb kept only the in-frame ones, dropping some. V and J calls and clone size are copied from that table; D and trimming were computed from the DNA. This sample yields 180,000 or so clones, of which approximately 87% are seen a single time; over 3.5% belongs to the top ten.

The sample was peripheral blood. The gene calls are TRBV30 and TRBJ2-3; D is unclear. This sequence originates from a man aged 18 to 30 with active or convalescent COVID-19. CDR3 in amino acids: CAWGSLGADTQYF. For the CDR3, the DNA is TGTGCCTGGGGGTCTCTTGGAGCAGATACGCAGTATTTT.